This T cell receptor (beta chain) appears in the sequencing data of a study of T-cell memory formation after mild COVID-19. With constant-segment primers, 5'RACE yielded cDNA libraries of TCR alpha and TCR beta that carried sample barcodes and UMIs. Via MiXCR, TCRdb re-called the 5' RACE reads, giving one row per CDR3 protein. The repertoire has under 400,000 distinct CDR3 sequences, 28% of them found once; the top ten carry around an eighth. Study-wide points: Clones which contracted sat mainly in CM and EM if CD4+, and in EMRA if CD8+. Contracting clones, day 15 to 85, had balanced CD4/CD8, and later expanders favored CD4+.

In the case of this clonotype: What it binds is unknown.

Trimming shortened V by 3 bases and J by 7 bases, and 16 bases separated the two germline ends. CDR1 and CDR2 (germline): GTSNPN, SVGIG (reference sequence). There are 14 residues in the CDR3. The sequencing sample was made of PBMCs or a T cell subset sorted from them (not recorded which). The sequence derives from an adult woman who had mild COVID-19 (a few samples of this study predate the infection). Cell type and time point are not known. The chain carries TRBV30 and TRBJ2-1, with D perhaps TRBD2 (6 bases). The CDR3 loop is CAWSHAGLLNEQFF. The CDR3 DNA follows: TGTGCCTGGAGCCACGCGGGGCTATTGAATGAGCAGTTCTTC.